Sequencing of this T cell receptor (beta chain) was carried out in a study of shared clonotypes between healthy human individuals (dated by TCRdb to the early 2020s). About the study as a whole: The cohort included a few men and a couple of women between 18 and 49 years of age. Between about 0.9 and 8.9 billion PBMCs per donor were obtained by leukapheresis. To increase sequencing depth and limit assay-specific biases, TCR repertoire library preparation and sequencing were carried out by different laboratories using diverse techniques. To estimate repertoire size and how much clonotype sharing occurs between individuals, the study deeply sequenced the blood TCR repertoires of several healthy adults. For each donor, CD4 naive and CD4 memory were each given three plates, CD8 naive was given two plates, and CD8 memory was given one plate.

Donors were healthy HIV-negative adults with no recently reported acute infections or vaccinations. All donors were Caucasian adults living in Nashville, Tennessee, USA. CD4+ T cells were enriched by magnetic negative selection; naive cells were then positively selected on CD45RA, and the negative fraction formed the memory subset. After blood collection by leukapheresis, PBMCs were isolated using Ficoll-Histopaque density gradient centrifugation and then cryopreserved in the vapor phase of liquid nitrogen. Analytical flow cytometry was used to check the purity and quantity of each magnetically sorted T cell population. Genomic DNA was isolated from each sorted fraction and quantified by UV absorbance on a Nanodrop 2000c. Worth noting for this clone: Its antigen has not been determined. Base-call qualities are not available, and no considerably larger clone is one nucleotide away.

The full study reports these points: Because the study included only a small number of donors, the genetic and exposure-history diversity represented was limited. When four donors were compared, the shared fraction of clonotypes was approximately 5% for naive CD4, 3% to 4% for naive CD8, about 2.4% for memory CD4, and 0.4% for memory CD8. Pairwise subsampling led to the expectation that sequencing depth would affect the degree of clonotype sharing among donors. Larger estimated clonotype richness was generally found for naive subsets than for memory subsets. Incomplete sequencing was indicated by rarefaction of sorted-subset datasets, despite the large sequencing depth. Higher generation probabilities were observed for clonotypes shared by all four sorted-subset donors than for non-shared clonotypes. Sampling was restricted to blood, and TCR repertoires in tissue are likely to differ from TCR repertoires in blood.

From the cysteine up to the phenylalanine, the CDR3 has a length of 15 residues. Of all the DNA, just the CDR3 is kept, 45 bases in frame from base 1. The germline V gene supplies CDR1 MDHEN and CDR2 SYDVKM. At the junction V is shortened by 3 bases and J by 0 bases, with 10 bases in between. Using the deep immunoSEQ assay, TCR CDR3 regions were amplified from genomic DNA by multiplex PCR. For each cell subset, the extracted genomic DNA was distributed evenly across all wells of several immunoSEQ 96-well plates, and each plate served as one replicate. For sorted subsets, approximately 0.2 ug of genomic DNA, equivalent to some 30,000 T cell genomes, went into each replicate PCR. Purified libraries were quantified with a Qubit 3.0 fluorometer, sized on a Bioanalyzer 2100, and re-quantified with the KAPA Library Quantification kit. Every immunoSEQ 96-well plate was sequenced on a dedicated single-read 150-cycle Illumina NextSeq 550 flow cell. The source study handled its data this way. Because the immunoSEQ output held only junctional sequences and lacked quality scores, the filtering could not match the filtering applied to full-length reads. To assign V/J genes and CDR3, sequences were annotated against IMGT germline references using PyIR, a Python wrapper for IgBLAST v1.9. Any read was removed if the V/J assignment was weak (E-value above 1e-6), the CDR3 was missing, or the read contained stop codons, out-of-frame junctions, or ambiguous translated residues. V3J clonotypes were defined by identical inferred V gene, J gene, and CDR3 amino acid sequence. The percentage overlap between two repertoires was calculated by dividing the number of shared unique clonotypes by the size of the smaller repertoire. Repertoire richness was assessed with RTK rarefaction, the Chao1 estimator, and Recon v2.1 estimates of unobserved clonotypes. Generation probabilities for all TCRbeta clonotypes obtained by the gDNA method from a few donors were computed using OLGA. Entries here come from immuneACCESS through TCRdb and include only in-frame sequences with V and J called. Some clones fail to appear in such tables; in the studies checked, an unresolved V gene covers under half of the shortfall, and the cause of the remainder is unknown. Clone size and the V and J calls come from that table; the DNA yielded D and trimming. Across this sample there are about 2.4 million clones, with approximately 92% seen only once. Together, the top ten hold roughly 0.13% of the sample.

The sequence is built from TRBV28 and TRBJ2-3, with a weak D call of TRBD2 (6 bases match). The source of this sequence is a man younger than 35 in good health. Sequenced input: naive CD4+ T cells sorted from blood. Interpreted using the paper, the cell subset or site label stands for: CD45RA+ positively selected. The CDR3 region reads CASSFLATSTDTQYF. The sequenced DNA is TGTGCCAGCAGTTTCCTAGCGACCAGCACAGATACGCAGTATTTT.